The rows below give T cell receptor beta chains drawn from one sample of a study of human versus mouse CDR3 diversity and MHC coevolution. Some clones are missing from TCRdb's copy, which holds only in-frame ones; the method was immunoSEQ multiplex PCR. The data contain 45,000 to 75,000 clones, just under 95% of them seen just once; the ten biggest clones take up under 20%. Sequencing input: naive CD4+ T cells from blood. All receptors derive from a person in their sixties or seventies in good health. CDR3s include the opening cysteine and the closing phenylalanine or tryptophan. A D gene is named only where the DNA matches it firmly. Clone size is given for some rows only: seen once, a few or many times, or a class if the clone is expanded.

>TRBD2|-|TRBV9|TRBJ2-1
TGTGCCAGCAGCGCCCCGGGACTAGCGGGTGGGCGGGCTAACAATGAGCAGTTCTTC
CASSAPGLAGGRANNEQFF
>TRBD2|-|TRBV9|TRBJ2-7
TGTGCCAGCAGCCTCATGGATATTACTAGCGGGGCGGCCCCGGTCTTC
CASSLMDITSGAAPVF
>TRBD2|once|TRBV7-3|TRBJ2-7
TGTGCCAGCAGCTTAACGTTTCAGACTAGCAGTGGTCACGGGCAGTACTTC
CASSLTFQTSSGHGQYF
>TRBD1|-|TRBV6-1|TRBJ1-1
TGTGCCAGCAGTGAAGTAGGACAGGACACTGAAGCTTTCTTT
CASSEVGQDTEAFF
>TRBD1|-|TRBV5-1|TRBJ1-5
TGCGCCAGCAGCTTGGAGCCAGGGGGCACGCAGCCCCAGCATTTT
CASSLEPGGTQPQHF
>-|-|TRBV11-3|TRBJ2-7
TGTGCCAGCGGCCCAGGGCCGGTCTCCTACGAGCAGTACTTC
CASGPGPVSYEQYF
>-|-|TRBV19|TRBJ1-2
TGTGCCAGTAGTACCGGGGGGTGGGAGTCCTATGGCTACACCTTC
CASSTGGWESYGYTF
>-|-|TRBV5-4|TRBJ2-2
TGTGCCAGCAGCTTGGCAGCGAACACCGGGGAGCTGTTTTTT
CASSLAANTGELFF
>-|-|TRBV15|TRBJ1-1
TGTGCCACCAGCAGACGCCCTCGAAGGGGAAACACTGAAGCTTTCTTT
CATSRRPRRGNTEAFF
>TRBD1|-|TRBV5-1|TRBJ2-2
TGCGCCAGCCAGGCGACAGGGGATACCGGGGAGCTGTTTTTT
CASQATGDTGELFF
>TRBD2|-|TRBV6-6|TRBJ2-7
TGTGCCAGCAGTAACGCAGCGGGAGCGTCTTACGAGCAGTACTTC
CASSNAAGASYEQYF
>TRBD1|-|TRBV29-1|TRBJ1-1
TGCAGCGTCTGGACAGGGACGAACGGTGAAGCTTTCTTT
CSVWTGTNGEAFF
>TRBD1|-|TRBV18|TRBJ2-3
TGTGCCAGCTCACCACCGGACAGGTTATCTAGCACAGATACGCAGTATTTT
CASSPPDRLSSTDTQYF
>-|once|TRBV6-6|TRBJ2-7
TGTGCCAGCAGCTCCCCCTATAGCGGAGACTACGAGCAGTACTTC
CASSSPYSGDYEQYF
>-|-|TRBV6-5|TRBJ2-7
TGTGCCAGCAGTTCCCCCAGCTCGGGAAGCTCCTACGAGCAGTACTTC
CASSSPSSGSSYEQYF
>TRBD1|-|TRBV5-1|TRBJ1-1
TGCGCCAGCAGCTTCGGGACAGGGAACACTGAAGCTTTCTTT
CASSFGTGNTEAFF
>-|-|TRBV6-1|TRBJ2-2
TGTGCCAGCGATGGGACTCCTGGCCCCGGGGAGCTGTTTTTT
CASDGTPGPGELFF
>TRBD1|-|TRBV9|TRBJ2-1
TGTGCCAGCAGCGCCGAGAGAGGGCCCGGGACAGCCTCACTACTCTTC
CASSAERGPGTASLLF
>TRBD2|-|TRBV7-8|TRBJ2-5
TGTGCCAGCAGCTTAGTAAGAGCAGAAGGACTAGCGGGACCCCGGACCCAGTACTTC
CASSLVRAEGLAGPRTQYF
>-|-|TRBV7-6|TRBJ2-3
TGTGCCAGCAGCTTATTTGGCTGGGGCCGGCAGTTGGAGCAAGGTACGCAGTATTTT
CASSLFGWGRQLEQGTQYF
>TRBD2|-|TRBV30|TRBJ2-5
TGTGCCTGGAGATTTGCGGGAGGGCGGGAGACCCAGTACTTC
CAWRFAGGRETQYF
>-|-|TRBV6-5|TRBJ2-7
TGTGCCAGCAGTTACTCGGCCTCCCCGTCCTACGAGCAGTACTTC
CASSYSASPSYEQYF
>-|-|TRBV7-6|TRBJ2-3
TGTGCCAGCAGCTTAGATATCCCGGGGAGCGCAGATACGCAGTATTTT
CASSLDIPGSADTQYF
>-|-|TRBV18|TRBJ1-2
TGTGCCAGCTCACTAGGCAGAGGTTTACATGGCTACACCTTC
CASSLGRGLHGYTF
>TRBD1|-|TRBV19|TRBJ1-1
TGTGCCAGTAGTACAACCGGGACAGGGGGCACTGAAGCTTTCTTT
CASSTTGTGGTEAFF
>-|-|TRBV2|TRBJ2-5
TGTGCCAGCAGTGAAGGTTCGGCGGGGTATGGAGCCCAGTACTTC
CASSEGSAGYGAQYF
>TRBD2|-|TRBV2|TRBJ2-3
TGTGCCAGCAGGGGGTCTAGCGGGAGGACCACAGATACGCAGTATTTT
CASRGSSGRTTDTQYF
>TRBD2|-|TRBV7-3|TRBJ2-1
TGTGCCAGCAGCTTAACGGCCCTAGCGGGAGACGACGAGCAGTTCTTC
CASSLTALAGDDEQFF
>TRBD1|-|TRBV27|TRBJ2-7
TGTGCCAGCAGAAGACAGGGGGTGGGCTACGAGCAGTACTTC
CASRRQGVGYEQYF
>TRBD1|-|TRBV28|TRBJ2-2
TGTGCCAGCAGCCCGGGACAGGGGAAGACCGGGGAGCTGTTTTTT
CASSPGQGKTGELFF
>-|-|TRBV5-4|TRBJ1-5
TGTGCCAGCAGCTTAGGACTTAACGATCAGCCCCAGCATTTT
CASSLGLNDQPQHF